These 23 T cell receptor beta chains originate from one sample sequenced in a study of lymphopenia after photon versus proton radiotherapy. Here immunoSEQ multiplex PCR was the method, and the copy in TCRdb shows in-frame clones only, minus some. The table has tens of thousands of clones, more than 75% seen once. The specimen was peripheral blood, collected from a patient treated with proton-based radiotherapy. These receptors originate from a man older than 75 with esophageal cancer.

CDR3 residues: CASSLLAGAYEQYF. Written as DNA, the CDR3 is TGTGCCAGCAGCTTACTAGCGGGAGCCTACGAGCAGTACTTC. The rearrangement joins TRBV28 to TRBJ2-7, with 11 bases identical to TRBD2. Germline CDR1 is MDHEN and CDR2 is SYDVKM. V shed 6 bases, J shed 2 bases, and the junction held 3 bases outside the gene matches. The CDR3 extends over 14 amino acids.

The CDR3 coding sequence is TGCAGCGTTAAGAGCGGGAGACCTCCGGGGGATGAGCAGTTCTTC. Its protein is CSVKSGRPPGDEQFF. The V and J genes are TRBV29-1 and TRBJ2-1; 8 bases agree with TRBD2. Germline V gene lookup returns CDR1 SQVTM and CDR2 ANQGSEA. Trimming removed 5 bases from V and 8 bases from J; junction bases left unmatched: 14. The CDR3 loop spans 15 amino acids.

This sequence joins TRBV7-2 and TRBJ1-2, with a weak D call TRBD1 (5 bases). The CDR3 is made up of 16 amino acids. Germline V gene lookup returns CDR1 SGHTA and CDR2 FQGNSA. V lost 1 base and J 2 bases, leaving 14 bases between the germline ends. The CDR3 nucleotides read TGTGCCAGCAGCTTAGAAGTGTCGGGGCAGAACTATGGCTACACCTTC. Its protein is CASSLEVSGQNYGYTF.

The rearrangement uses TRBV15 and TRBJ1-1; 9 nucleotides align to TRBD1. CDR3 size: 15 residues. The germline CDR1 and CDR2 sequences are LNHNV and YYDKDF (reference sequence). Unmatched junction bases numbered 3, after V lost 0 bases and J lost 4 bases. CDR3 region: CATSRDPTGGTEAFF. The CDR3 coding sequence is TGTGCCACCAGCAGAGACCCGACAGGGGGCACTGAAGCTTTCTTT.

Notes on this clone: Different DNA sequences within this sample yield the same CDR3. CDR3 sequence (DNA): TGTGCCAGCAGTTATGGGCGGGGGCTCTACGAGCAGTACTTC. Its protein product is CASSYGRGLYEQYF. The chain couples TRBV6-6 to TRBJ2-7; tentative D call: TRBD2 (7 bases). The CDR3 has 14 amino acids. The ends were cut back, 3 bases at V and 3 bases at J, with 12 bases in the middle. Looked up from germline, CDR1 is MNHNY and CDR2 is SVGAGI (reference sequence).

The V gene is TRBV5-8, the J gene TRBJ1-1, with 8 bases that match TRBD1. CDR1 is SGHTS and CDR2 is YDEGEE in the germline V gene. The ends lost 2 bases at V and 3 bases at J; junction bases unmatched: 3. The CDR3 runs to 14 residues. CDR3 coding DNA: TGTGCCAGCAGCTTTTCGGACAGGGACACTGAAGCTTTCTTT. Its protein is CASSFSDRDTEAFF.

The gene calls are TRBV6-1 and TRBJ1-2; 7 bases agree with TRBD1. This CDR3 contains 13 residues. V shed 10 bases, J shed 5 bases, and the junction held 10 bases outside the gene matches. CDR1 is MNHNS and CDR2 is SASEGT in the germline V gene. The CDR3 nucleotides are TGTGCCATTGCACAGGGGATATGGTATGGCTACACCTTC. This encodes CAIAQGIWYGYTF.

The V call is TRBV10-3, the J call TRBJ1-2, with D unresolved. The CDR3 runs 17 residues. Trimming took off 2 bases at V and 3 bases at J, with 19 bases between the two ends. Germline V CDR1 and CDR2: ENHRY, SYGVKD. CDR3 sequence reads: CAISELPLGNVDYGYTF. The CDR3 bases are TGTGCCATCAGTGAGCTACCTTTAGGGAATGTCGACTATGGCTACACCTTC.

This chain links TRBV5-1 with TRBJ2-5; TRBD1 matches 10 bases. Germline V gives CDR1 SGHRS, CDR2 YFSETQ. After removal of 5 bases from V and 5 bases from J, the junction contained 9 bases not matched to a gene. The CDR3 extends over 15 amino acids. CDR3 nucleotides: TGCGCCAGCAGACCCGGGACAGGGGCCGATGAGACCCAGTACTTC. It translates to CASRPGTGADETQYF.

The V gene is TRBV5-1, the J gene TRBJ1-1; 8 bases map to TRBD1. V was pared by 0 bases and J by 3 bases, with 1 base of the junction left unmatched. This CDR3 is 14 amino acids long. Germline V gives CDR1 SGHRS, CDR2 YFSETQ. The CDR3 sequence is CASSLGTGYTEAFF. CDR3 DNA sequence: TGCGCCAGCAGCTTGGGGACAGGGTACACTGAAGCTTTCTTT.

A single count supports this clone. The rearrangement uses TRBV5-6 and TRBJ1-4; 11 bases are a match to TRBD1. Germline V gene sequence: CDR1 SGHDT, CDR2 YYEEEE. With 3 bases clipped from V and 7 bases from J, the junction kept 2 bases outside the gene matches. The CDR3 covers 14 residues. CDR3 amino acids: CASSSGTGGEKLFF. The CDR3, as DNA: TGTGCCAGCAGCTCCGGGACAGGGGGTGAAAAACTGTTTTTT.

This clone was seen only a few times. The rearrangement links TRBV5-1 to TRBJ1-1, with D perhaps TRBD1 (5 bases). This CDR3 has 15 residues. Looked up from germline, CDR1 is SGHRS and CDR2 is YFSETQ. V was cut by 2 bases and J by 3 bases, with 14 bases left in between. The CDR3 nucleotides are TGCGCCAGCAGCTTCGCAGGGCAGGGTCACACTGAAGCTTTCTTT. This codes for CASSFAGQGHTEAFF.

V and J are TRBV7-9 and TRBJ1-2, with a tentative D call TRBD1 (6 bases). CDR3 length: 14 amino acids. Trimming took 5 bases from V and 4 from J, leaving 14 bases between them. Looked up from germline, CDR1 is SEHNR and CDR2 is FQNEAQ (reference sequence). The CDR3 sequence: CASSPSTGLYGYTF. CDR3 nucleotides: TGTGCCAGCAGCCCCTCGACAGGTCTCTATGGCTACACCTTC.

The table lists this clone with a count of one. This chain connects TRBV7-8 to TRBJ2-6; D gene uncertain. V was trimmed by 5 bases and J by 5 bases, leaving 10 bases between them. The CDR3 is 14 residues long. Germline loops: CDR1 SGHVS, CDR2 FQNEAQ. The DNA for the CDR3 is TGTGCCAGCAGCCTCGTGAGTAGGGCCAACGTCCTGACTTTC. As protein: CASSLVSRANVLTF.

This clone was detected only a few times. The CDR3 coding sequence is TGTGCCAGCTCACCGCAGGGAGGTTTTACCGGGGAGCTGTTTTTT. As protein: CASSPQGGFTGELFF. The chain couples TRBV18 to TRBJ2-2, with D possibly TRBD2 on 6 matching bases. This CDR3 comprises 15 residues. Germline CDR1 is KGHSH and CDR2 is LQKENI. V was shortened by 3 bases and J by 5 bases, with 13 bases between the two germline ends. The whole variable domain, filled in from reference TRBV18 and TRBJ2-2, reads NAGVMQNPRHLVRRRGQEARLRCSPMKGHSHVYWYRQLPEEGLKFMVYLQKENIIDESGMPKERFSAEFPKEGPSILRIQQVVRGDSAAYFCASSPQGGFTGELFFGEGSRLTVL.

The chain combines TRBV4-3 with TRBJ1-5; no reliable D call. The ends were cut back, 0 bases at V and 1 base at J, with 7 bases in the middle. Germline V CDR1 and CDR2: LGHNA, YSLEER. This CDR3 contains 15 residues. The DNA for the CDR3 is TGCGCCAGCAGCCAAGATCGCAGGAGCAATCAGCCCCAGCATTTT. Its protein is CASSQDRRSNQPQHF.

The CDR3 protein is CASSPHPGDRGLETQYF. CDR3 DNA sequence: TGTGCCAGCAGTCCCCACCCTGGGGACAGGGGGCTGGAGACCCAGTACTTC. The chain couples TRBV27 to TRBJ2-5, with TRBD1 matching 12 bases. V lost 5 bases and J lost 5; bases outside the gene matches: 12. Germline-derived CDR1 and CDR2 are MNHEY and SMNVEV (reference sequence). CDR3 length: 17 residues.

The chain couples TRBV7-9 to TRBJ1-4; tentatively, D is TRBD1 (5 bases). The CDR3 consists of 14 residues. The V gene lost 4 bases and the J gene lost 2 bases, with 8 bases spanning the gap. Germline assignment: CDR1 SEHNR and CDR2 FQNEAQ (reference sequence). In DNA, the CDR3 is TGTGCCAGCAGCTGGACAATTACTAATGAAAAACTGTTTTTT. Translation gives CASSWTITNEKLFF. The complete variable domain, with remaining parts taken from reference TRBV7-9 and TRBJ1-4, reads DTGVSQNPRHKITKRGQNVTFRCDPISEHNRLYWYRQTLGQGPEFLTYFQNEAQLEKSRLLSDRFSAERPKGSFSTLEIQRTEQGDSAMYLCASSWTITNEKLFFGSGTQLSVL.

The rearrangement joins TRBV7-2 to TRBJ2-2, with TRBD1 matching over 8 bases. The V and J ends lost 2 bases and 4 bases, in that order; junction bases with no gene match: 12. Germline lookup yields CDR1 SGHTA and CDR2 FQGNSA. This CDR3 is built from 18 residues. The CDR3 reads CASSLTRQGSGGTGELFF. CDR3 coding DNA: TGTGCCAGCAGCTTAACAAGACAGGGGTCGGGTGGCACCGGGGAGCTGTTTTTT.

The V gene is TRBV5-1, the J gene TRBJ1-6; maybe TRBD1 (5 bases). Germline-derived CDR1 and CDR2 are SGHRS and YFSETQ. V was trimmed by 2 bases and J by 8 bases, leaving 14 bases between them. This CDR3 region has 15 residues. The CDR3: CASSFSGRDDSPLHF. Here the CDR3 DNA reads TGCGCCAGCAGCTTCAGTGGCAGGGACGATTCACCCCTCCACTTT.

This chain uses TRBV6-6 with TRBJ2-7; D is unclear. This CDR3 has 13 amino acids. The germline gives CDR1 MNHNY, CDR2 SVGAGI (reference sequence). V lost 7 bases and J 0 bases, leaving 10 bases between the germline ends. CDR3: CASKFANSYEQYF. The CDR3 DNA sequence: TGTGCCAGCAAATTCGCCAACTCCTACGAGCAGTACTTC.

The V and J genes are TRBV19 and TRBJ2-7, with 12 bases matching TRBD2. This CDR3 is built from 15 residues. V shed 4 bases and J 6 bases; nucleotides not matched to a gene: 7. Germline V gene lookup returns CDR1 LNHDA and CDR2 SQIVND (reference sequence). The CDR3 nucleotides read TGTGCCAGTAGTACTCTAGCGGGAGGGCCGGGCGAGCAGTACTTC. Protein: CASSTLAGGPGEQYF.

In DNA, the CDR3 is TGCGCCAGCAGCCACCGAGGCGGGGCAACTAATGAAAAACTGTTTTTT. Translated: CASSHRGGATNEKLFF. The V gene is TRBV4-1, the J gene TRBJ1-4; D not certain. Trimming took 3 bases from V and 0 from J, leaving 11 bases between them. This CDR3 contains 16 residues. CDR1 and CDR2 (germline): MGHRA, YSYEKL.